Described below is a single T cell receptor beta chain sequence and its context. TCRdb independently ran MiXCR on the PCR reads; one entry per CDR3 protein. The table includes about 10,000 distinct CDR3 sequences, about two thirds detected once. This entry is derived from a study of tumor-infiltrating lymphocytes in oesophageal squamous cell carcinoma. Looked up from germline, CDR1 is MNHNY and CDR2 is SVGAGI (reference sequence). CDR3 length equals 11 residues. V was clipped by 6 bases and J by 8 bases, with 7 bases between them. This clonotype originated in a female donor with esophageal squamous cell carcinoma. The sequencing input was esophageal tumor tissue. The chain has TRBV6-6 and TRBJ1-4; D perhaps matches TRBD1 (5 bases). CDR3 residues: CASRGGEKLFF. The CDR3, as DNA: TGTGCCAGCAGGGGGGGAGAAAAACTGTTTTTT.